Sequencing of this TCR beta chain was carried out in a study of shared clonotypes between healthy human individuals. The study, taken as a whole, reports: Among the subsets, naive ones generally showed larger estimated richness than memory ones.

The run depth of the assay was deep. For each subset, genomic DNA was distributed in equal portions over several immunoSEQ plates. Sequencing was performed with immunoSEQ multiplex PCR; in TCRdb, only in-frame clones are kept and a portion is missing. The table includes more than 1,200,000 clones, approximately 98.5% detected once. Germline CDR1 and CDR2: LNHDA and SQIVND (reference sequence). The length of the CDR3 is 13 residues. V lost 4 bases, J lost 5 bases, and 11 bases lay in between. All donors were Caucasian adults living in Nashville, Tennessee. As regards this clone: Its specificity is unknown.

This receptor was identified in a man aged 25 to 40 in good health. The chain employs TRBV19 and TRBJ1-2; D perhaps matches TRBD1 (5 bases). The sequenced sample was naive CD4+ T cells sorted from blood. The subset was: CD45RA+ positively selected. The DNA of the CDR3 is TGTGCCAGTAGTACGGGACCGACTTATGGCTACACCTTC. It translates to CASSTGPTYGYTF.